This T cell receptor (beta chain) was profiled in a study of blood T cells in healthy people across ages. Study-level results: Naive and antigen-experienced cells were not separated, limiting conclusive comparison.

V was shortened by 5 bases and J by 11 bases, with 21 bases between the two germline ends. The germline V gene encodes CDR1 SGHVS and CDR2 FQNEAQ. The CDR3 loop spans 14 amino acids. A second PCR of 7 to 11 cycles used a sample-barcoded 5' primer and a J-beta primer mix. TCRdb reanalysed the 5' RACE reads using MiXCR and keeps one entry per CDR3 protein. This sample has roughly 680,000 distinct CDR3 sequences, with around 52% found just once. Notes on this clonotype: Its target is unknown.

The chain combines TRBV7-8 with TRBJ2-5, with D tentatively TRBD2 (8 bases). The sample was blood. This TCR was sampled from a woman of 80 years or more in good health. The CDR3 sequence is CASSPGRGDRKQYF. DNA of the CDR3: TGTGCCAGCAGCCCCGGGAGGGGGGACAGAAAGCAGTACTTC. Drawing the rest from reference TRBV7-8 and TRBJ2-5, the complete variable domain is GAGVSQSPRYKVAKRGQDVALRCDPISGHVSLFWYQQALGQGPEFLTYFQNEAQLDKSGLPSDRFFAERPEGSVSTLKIQRTQQEDSAVYLCASSPGRGDRKQYFGPGTRLLVL.